The 12 T cell receptor beta chains below were found in one sample sequenced in a study of T-cell reconstitution after alpha-beta-depleted transplantation in children. During its preparation, the TCRbeta library received unique molecular identifiers. TCRdb redid the calling of the PCR reads with MiXCR, one entry per CDR3 protein. This table holds about a million distinct CDR3 sequences, roughly 29% found once. The sequencing used PBMCs, mostly from graft donor cells, collected 360 days after TCRalphabeta/CD19-depleted stem cell transplant. The source is a boy in the first two years of life who had a stem cell transplant for SCID, so the T cells may come from the graft donor.

In nucleotides, the CDR3 is TGCGCCAGCAGCCCGAGCGGGGGGGCTTGGTACAATGAGCAGTTCTTC. It specifies CASSPSGGAWYNEQFF. The gene calls are TRBV5-1 and TRBJ2-1, with 10 positions matching TRBD2. The CDR3 is made up of 16 amino acids. CDR1 SGHRS and CDR2 YFSETQ come from the germline V gene. V lost 4 bases to trimming and J lost 4 bases; unmatched junction nucleotides: 8.

This chain connects TRBV20-1 to TRBJ2-7; D might be TRBD2 (5 bases). Trimming shortened V by 1 base and J by 5 bases, and 21 bases separated the two germline ends. CDR3 length equals 16 residues. Germline-derived CDR1 and CDR2 are DFQATT and SNEGSKA (reference sequence). The CDR3: CSARVNQIPGGHEQYF. In DNA, the CDR3 is TGCAGTGCTAGAGTTAACCAGATCCCCGGAGGCCACGAGCAGTACTTC.

This clonotype has only a few counts. This rearrangement joins TRBV20-1 to TRBJ1-3; D might be TRBD1 (6 bases). In germline, CDR1 is DFQATT, CDR2 SNEGSKA (reference sequence). CDR3 length: 15 amino acids. With 0 bases removed from V and 1 base from J, the gap between germline ends came to 10 bases. The CDR3 bases are TGCAGTGCTAGAGATCGACAGGATTCTGGAAACACCATATATTTT. Amino acids: CSARDRQDSGNTIYF.

The gene calls are TRBV7-2 and TRBJ2-7, with D uncertain. The ends were cut back, 4 bases at V and 4 bases at J, with 20 bases in the middle. The germline V gene has CDR1 SGHTA and CDR2 FQGNSA. The CDR3 is made up of 16 amino acids. As DNA, the CDR3 is TGTGCCAGCAGCTCTTCCGCGATGGGATCCCCGTACGAGCAGTACTTC. Protein: CASSSSAMGSPYEQYF.

This clonotype was seen more than once but under ten times. This chain uses TRBV28 with TRBJ1-2; D ambiguous. With 7 bases removed from V and 2 bases from J, the gap between germline ends came to 11 bases. CDR1 and CDR2 from the germline V gene are MDHEN and SYDVKM. The CDR3 sequence is 13 residues long. The CDR3 spells CASKGSPNYGYTF. DNA of the CDR3: TGTGCCAGCAAGGGATCCCCCAACTATGGCTACACCTTC.

The chain joins TRBV9 to TRBJ2-1; 13 bases map to TRBD2. Looked up from germline, CDR1 is SGDLS and CDR2 is YYNGEE. CDR3 size: 16 residues. Trimming at V came to 4 bases and at J to 9 bases, leaving 10 bases not matched to a gene. The CDR3 spells CASSPQTSGGFGEQFF. The DNA for the CDR3 is TGTGCCAGCAGCCCGCAGACTAGCGGGGGGTTCGGTGAGCAGTTCTTC.

The chain links TRBV20-1 to TRBJ2-7; 8 bases fit TRBD2. From germline, CDR1 is DFQATT and CDR2 SNEGSKA (reference sequence). The CDR3 is 12 amino acids. Germline trimming cut 3 bases from V and 4 bases from J; bases unmatched to any gene: 2. In nucleotides, the CDR3 is TGCAGTGCTAGCGGGGGGGTTTACGAGCAGTACTTC. Its protein is CSASGGVYEQYF.

V is TRBV4-1 and J is TRBJ2-2; 10 nucleotides agree with TRBD2. Per the germline V gene, CDR1 is MGHRA and CDR2 is YSYEKL. V gave up 0 bases and J gave up 4 bases; unmatched junction bases: 11. The CDR3 loop spans 19 amino acids. The CDR3 spells CASSQEGTSVISSTGELFF. The CDR3 DNA sequence: TGCGCCAGCAGCCAAGAGGGGACTAGCGTAATCTCGAGCACCGGGGAGCTGTTTTTT.

This clonotype came up a few times. The CDR3 DNA is TGCAGCGTTGAAGATAAGGGGGCGGGGGAGACCCAGTACTTC. Its translation: CSVEDKGAGETQYF. The chain uses TRBV29-1 and TRBJ2-5, with D maybe TRBD1 (7 bases). The V and J ends lost 0 bases and 5 bases respectively, with 13 bases between them. This CDR3 region has 14 residues. Germline values: CDR1 SQVTM, CDR2 ANQGSEA.

V and J are TRBV11-1 and TRBJ2-5, with TRBD2 identical over 12 bases. This CDR3 is built from 21 residues. Per the germline V gene, CDR1 is SGHAT and CDR2 is FQDESV (reference sequence). Losses at the gene ends were 4 bases for V and 2 bases for J; bases not matched to a gene: 20. The CDR3 coding sequence is TGTGCCAGCAGCTACCCGGCCGGGACTAGCGGGCCGGACCGCGATCAAGAGACCCAGTACTTC. It is translated as CASSYPAGTSGPDRDQETQYF.

This clonotype was observed a handful of times. The genes are TRBV2 and TRBJ1-2; D ambiguous. Germline V gene lookup returns CDR1 SNHLY and CDR2 FYNNEI. Trimming removed 8 bases at V and 5 bases at J, with 12 bases between. The CDR3 has 12 residues. CDR3: CASGRDQYGYTF. As DNA, the CDR3 is TGTGCCAGCGGGAGGGATCAATATGGCTACACCTTC.

This clonotype was detected ten times or more. This rearrangement joins TRBV20-1 to TRBJ2-1, with 8 bases that match TRBD1. Germline lookup yields CDR1 DFQATT and CDR2 SNEGSKA (reference sequence). The CDR3 spans 13 residues. DNA of the CDR3: TGCAGCTGGGTCGGACAGGGAAGGAATGAGCAGTTCTTC. Translation: CSWVGQGRNEQFF.